This T cell receptor (beta chain) was identified in a study of cytomegalovirus exposure and HLA in healthy donors. This clone was detected only a few times. Germline values: CDR1 MNHEY, CDR2 SMNVEV (reference sequence). The CDR3 is made up of 16 amino acids. The V segment lost 0 bases and the J segment 6 bases; nucleotides outside the gene matches: 11. Primers for the PCR totalled 60 Vbeta and 13 Jbeta. Some clones are missing from TCRdb's copy, which holds only in-frame ones; the method was immunoSEQ multiplex PCR. This repertoire shows roughly 38,000 clones, approximately 76% found once; its top ten account for less than 10%.

The chain combines TRBV27 with TRBJ2-7, with 7 bases fitting TRBD2. The sequence was obtained from a woman aged 30 to 39 in good health and CMV-seropositive. The specimen sequenced was PBMCs. CDR3 sequence: CASSLSGSGTGGEQYF. The CDR3 DNA sequence: TGTGCCAGCAGTTTATCGGGCTCAGGGACGGGGGGCGAGCAGTACTTC.